Detailed here is one TCR beta chain. Its cognate antigen is unknown. These data originate in a study of cytomegalovirus exposure and HLA in healthy donors. Overall study context: There were 65 million to 85 million unique TCRs (from HLA-typed donors) in an early data release. Study-level findings and limits: An analysis done earlier found most TCR beta V segments productive about 87% or about 30% of the time.

The PCR used 60 Vbeta and 13 Jbeta primers. The protocol was immunoSEQ multiplex PCR, while the TCRdb copy is restricted to in-frame clones and leaves out a portion. There are 150,000 or so clones in the sample; approximately 84% occur only once, and 1.4% to 1.5% lies in the top ten. The sequence derives from a young man in good health and CMV-seropositive. Sample: PBMCs.

The CDR3 sequence is CATTPGRGEAFF. The CDR3 DNA reads TGTGCCACTACCCCTGGACGGGGAGAGGCTTTCTTT. The V and J genes are TRBV19 and TRBJ1-1; no firm D call. Germline loops: CDR1 LNHDA, CDR2 SQIVND (reference sequence). There are 12 residues in the CDR3. V was trimmed by 10 bases and J by 11 bases, leaving 20 bases between them. The whole variable domain, filled in from reference TRBV19 and TRBJ1-1, reads DGGITQSPKYLFRKEGQNVTLSCEQNLNHDAMYWYRQDPGQGLRLIYYSQIVNDFQKGDIAEGYSVSREKKESFPLTVTSAQKNPTAFYLCATTPGRGEAFFGQGTRLTVV.